One TCR beta chain is described in this entry. CDR1 and CDR2 from the germline V gene are MNHNY and SVGAGI (reference sequence). The trim removed 5 bases at V and 6 bases at J, leaving 4 bases unmatched. There are 13 residues in the CDR3. This record belongs to a study of shared clonotypes between healthy human individuals. Profiled with immunoSEQ multiplex PCR; TCRdb holds only in-frame clones, not every one. The sample holds about 2 million clones, approximately 95% seen once. The TCR was taken from a man between 18 and 35 years old in good health. Sequenced input: naive CD4+ T cells sorted from blood. Subset given: CD45RA+ positively selected. The J gene is TRBJ1-2, the V gene TRBV6-6; 9 bases are shared with TRBD1. The CDR3 DNA follows: TGTGCCAGCAGTGAGAACAGGGGGCATGGCTACACCTTC. It translates to CASSENRGHGYTF.